Below are 19 T cell receptor beta chains sequenced from a single sample in a study of T cell repertoires in cytomegalovirus infection. MiXCR, run by TCRdb on the reads, gives a single entry per CDR3 protein. The data contain 50,000 to 65,000 distinct CDR3 sequences, around a fifth of them singletons. Their recognized antigens are unknown. Sequencing used CD8+ T cells from cultured PBMCs, obtained from culture after CMV antigen stimulation. Receptor source: a human donor in good health (CMV status not recorded). Some clones in this sample may be carry-over from other donors' samples.

The gene calls are TRBV7-8 and TRBJ2-6; D is uncertain. V was cut by 4 bases and J by 4 bases, with 17 bases left in between. Per germline, CDR1 SGHVS and CDR2 FQNEAQ. The CDR3 runs 17 residues. This CDR3 is CASSSETGLRGANVLTF. The CDR3 DNA sequence: TGTGCCAGCAGCTCCGAGACGGGCCTTCGGGGGGCCAACGTCCTGACTTTC.

The chain joins TRBV7-8 to TRBJ2-7; TRBD2 might be the D (6 bases). The CDR3 has 12 residues. V was pared by 2 bases and J by 4 bases, with 6 bases between. The V gene's germline CDR1 is SGHVS and CDR2 FQNEAQ. This CDR3 is CASSLRGYEQYF. The DNA for the CDR3 is TGTGCCAGCAGCTTACGGGGGTACGAGCAGTACTTC.

This clonotype has just a few counts. DNA for the CDR3: TGTGCCAGCAGCTCTACTAGCGGAGAGACCCAGTACTTC. Its translation: CASSSTSGETQYF. The chain recombines TRBV11-2 with TRBJ2-5; 8 nucleotides agree with TRBD2. Germline CDR1 and CDR2: SGHAT and FQNNGV. With 4 bases clipped from V and 4 bases from J, the junction kept 2 bases outside the gene matches. This CDR3 contains 13 residues.

V gene TRBV7-3 combines with J gene TRBJ2-2, with TRBD2 as a possible D gene (7 bases). The germline CDR1 and CDR2 sequences are SGHTA and FQGTGA. Trimming stripped 0 bases from V and 6 bases from J, with 11 bases between. The CDR3 totals 15 residues. This CDR3 reads CASSLTGGGAGELFF. In nucleotides, the CDR3 is TGTGCCAGCAGCTTAACAGGAGGGGGGGCCGGGGAGCTGTTTTTT. The whole variable domain, remainder taken from reference TRBV7-3 and TRBJ2-2, is GAGVSQTPSNKVTEKGKYVELRCDPISGHTALYWYRQSLGQGPEFLIYFQGTGAADDSGLPNDRFFAVRPEGSVSTLKIQRTERGDSAVYLCASSLTGGGAGELFFGEGSRLTVL.

The rearrangement uses TRBV6-2 or TRBV6-3 and TRBJ2-4; 8 nucleotides align to TRBD2. The germline gives CDR1 MNHEY, CDR2 SVGEGT. The junction had 6 bases not matched to a gene; V was cut back by 0 bases and J by 5 bases. The CDR3 sequence is 16 residues long. CDR3 protein: CASSYSGREAQNIQYF. The CDR3, as DNA: TGTGCCAGCAGTTACTCGGGGCGGGAGGCACAAAACATTCAGTACTTC.

The rearrangement joins TRBV7-2 to TRBJ2-7; 9 positions agree with TRBD2. This CDR3 region has 14 residues. With 6 bases clipped from V and 3 bases from J, the junction kept 6 bases outside the gene matches. Germline-derived CDR1 and CDR2 are SGHTA and FQGNSA. This chain's CDR3 is CASRRLADYYEQYF. Here the CDR3 DNA reads TGTGCCAGCAGGAGACTAGCGGACTACTACGAGCAGTACTTC. Variable domain in full (rest from reference TRBV7-2 and TRBJ2-7): GAGVSQSPSNKVTEKGKDVELRCDPISGHTALYWYRQSLGQGLEFLIYFQGNSAPDKSGLPSDRFSAERTGGSVSTLTIQRTQQEDSAVYLCASRRLADYYEQYFGPGTRLTVT.

There are a few counts of this clonotype. The CDR3 sequence is CASSSNPGLNYGYTF. The CDR3 coding sequence is TGTGCCAGCAGCTCCAATCCGGGCCTTAACTATGGCTACACCTTC. The chain has TRBV7-8 and TRBJ1-2; D call uncertain. The V end was cut by 4 bases, the J end by 1 base, with 13 bases between. From germline, CDR1 is SGHVS and CDR2 FQNEAQ. This CDR3 region has 15 residues.

V and J are TRBV27 and TRBJ2-2; tentatively, D is TRBD1 (6 bases). The CDR3 covers 16 residues. In germline, CDR1 is MNHEY, CDR2 SMNVEV (reference sequence). Trimming removed 1 base at V and 0 bases at J, with 9 bases between. The CDR3 nucleotides are TGTGCCAGCAGTTTATACAGGGCCCCGAACACCGGGGAGCTGTTTTTT. This gives the protein CASSLYRAPNTGELFF.

This clonotype came up once. The chain combines TRBV6-1 with TRBJ2-3; D might be TRBD1 (6 bases). CDR1 and CDR2 from the germline V gene are MNHNS and SASEGT. V gave up 7 bases and J gave up 0 bases, with 23 bases separating them. CDR3 length equals 18 residues. As DNA, the CDR3 is TGTGCCAGCACCACGGGGCGGACAGCCGAACCTAGCACAGATACGCAGTATTTT. Amino acids: CASTTGRTAEPSTDTQYF.

By share, this clonotype ranks as medium-sized. The genes are TRBV28 and TRBJ2-1; the D gene is possibly TRBD1 (6 bases). Germline CDR1 MDHEN, CDR2 SYDVKM. There are 12 residues in the CDR3. V was pared by 6 bases and J by 9 bases, with 12 bases between. The CDR3 DNA is TGTGCCAGCAGCTTTACAGGGACTGAGCAGTTCTTC. It specifies CASSFTGTEQFF.

CDR3 loop: CASSFAGVSGYTF. The DNA for the CDR3 is TGTGCCAGCAGTTTTGCGGGGGTCAGTGGCTACACCTTC. This sequence joins TRBV27 and TRBJ1-2; a weak D match, TRBD1 (5 bases). Germline CDR1 MNHEY, CDR2 SMNVEV (reference sequence). The CDR3 contains 13 residues. Trimming cost V 3 bases and J 7 bases, with 12 bases left between them.

This clonotype was observed a handful of times. The rearrangement joins TRBV7-9 to TRBJ1-5, with D possibly matching TRBD1 (6 bases). The V gene lost 5 bases and the J gene lost 2 bases, with 13 bases spanning the gap. The CDR3 has 15 amino acids. Looked up from germline, CDR1 is SEHNR and CDR2 is FQNEAQ (reference sequence). The CDR3 DNA is TGTGCCAGCAGCCCACGGGAGGGGGGCAATCAGCCCCAGCATTTT. Its protein is CASSPREGGNQPQHF.

The rearrangement links TRBV7-6 to TRBJ2-1; the D gene is possibly TRBD1 (6 bases). Trimming removed 5 bases at V and 10 bases at J, with 9 bases between. This CDR3 spans 11 amino acids. The germline V gene encodes CDR1 SGHVS and CDR2 FNYEAQ. The CDR3 region is CASSIGTEQFF. For the CDR3, the DNA is TGTGCCAGCAGCATCGGGACAGAGCAGTTCTTC.

This chain joins TRBV7-8 and TRBJ1-4; 9 nucleotides match TRBD1. CDR3 size: 15 residues. CDR1 SGHVS and CDR2 FQNEAQ come from the germline V gene. Germline trimming cut 1 base from V and 8 bases from J; bases unmatched to any gene: 5. CDR3 DNA sequence: TGTGCCAGCAGCTTAGGAACAGGGGGCGGGGAAAAACTGTTTTTT. Residues: CASSLGTGGGEKLFF.

This clonotype turned up a few times. This rearrangement joins TRBV20-1 to TRBJ2-1; no firm D call. Germline values: CDR1 DFQATT, CDR2 SNEGSKA (reference sequence). CDR3 length: 12 amino acids. V was shortened by 0 bases and J by 8 bases, with 8 bases between the two germline ends. CDR3 nucleotides: TGCAGTGCTAGAGATCCCGGCGATGAGCAGTTCTTC. This sequence encodes CSARDPGDEQFF.

This clonotype was counted ten times or more. The CDR3 sequence: CASSYPERGAFF. For the CDR3, the DNA is TGTGCCAGCAGTTACCCCGAGAGGGGGGCTTTCTTT. The chain carries TRBV6-2 or TRBV6-3 and TRBJ1-1, with D possibly TRBD1 on 6 matching bases. This CDR3 has 12 amino acids. Deletions cut 2 bases from V and 11 bases from J, with 12 bases between. Germline V lookup: CDR1 MNHEY, CDR2 SVGEGT.

This clonotype was detected only a few times. This chain uses TRBV6-2 or TRBV6-3 with TRBJ2-7, with 7 positions matching TRBD1. Losses at the gene ends were 4 bases for V and 1 base for J; bases not matched to a gene: 4. This CDR3 has 14 amino acids. Germline V gene sequence: CDR1 MNHEY, CDR2 SVGEGT. The DNA of the CDR3 is TGTGCCAGCAGTTCCGCAGGGGGATCCTACGAGCAGTACTTC. It yields the protein CASSSAGGSYEQYF.

This clonotype was seen a few times. The rearrangement uses TRBV15 and TRBJ1-1; D not certain. This CDR3 region has 13 residues. Germline V gives CDR1 LNHNV, CDR2 YYDKDF (reference sequence). Trimming took 5 bases from V and 4 from J, leaving 11 bases between them. As DNA, the CDR3 is TGTGCCACCAGCCCCCGAGAGGGCACTGAAGCTTTCTTT. It translates to CATSPREGTEAFF.

There are a few counts of this clonotype. This CDR3 reads CASSYGPGQGYQPQHF. CDR3 nucleotide sequence: TGTGCCAGCAGTTACGGCCCTGGACAGGGATATCAGCCCCAGCATTTT. The chain combines TRBV6-2 or TRBV6-3 with TRBJ1-5; the match to TRBD1 covers 8 bases. This CDR3 has 16 amino acids. V gave up 2 bases and J gave up 5 bases; unmatched junction bases: 8. Per the germline V gene, CDR1 is MNHEY and CDR2 is SVGEGT.